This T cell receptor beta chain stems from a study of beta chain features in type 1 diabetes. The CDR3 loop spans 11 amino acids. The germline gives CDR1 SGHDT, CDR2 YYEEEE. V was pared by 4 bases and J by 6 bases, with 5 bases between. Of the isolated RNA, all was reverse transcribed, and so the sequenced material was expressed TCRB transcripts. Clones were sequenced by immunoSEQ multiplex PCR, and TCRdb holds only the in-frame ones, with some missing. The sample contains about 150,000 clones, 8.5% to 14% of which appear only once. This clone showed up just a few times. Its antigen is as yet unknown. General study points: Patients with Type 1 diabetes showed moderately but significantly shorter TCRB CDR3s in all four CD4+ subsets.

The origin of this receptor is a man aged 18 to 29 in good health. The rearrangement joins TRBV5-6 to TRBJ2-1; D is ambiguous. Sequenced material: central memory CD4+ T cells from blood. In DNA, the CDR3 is TGTGCCAGCAGCATAAGCAATGAGCAGTTCTTC. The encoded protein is CASSISNEQFF.